This T cell receptor (beta chain) is from a study of cytomegalovirus exposure and HLA in healthy donors. Study-level results: Across donors, sequencing depth was assumed by presence/absence analyses to be roughly uniform. There was a cluster of highly shared sequence variants that was likely a sequencing artifact.

Healthy bone marrow donors made up the donor group. Primers for the PCR totalled 60 Vbeta and 13 Jbeta. Original analysis: Later analysis identified approximately 80 million unique TCR beta chains, about 10 million shared. The assay was immunoSEQ multiplex PCR, and TCRdb's table has in-frame clones only and misses some. V, J and clone size are those of that table, while D and trimming were read from the DNA. The sample contains more than 90,000 clones, roughly 67% of which appear only once. Germline V gene data show CDR1 as SGHRS and CDR2 as YFSETQ. The CDR3 spans 15 residues. The V segment lost 7 bases and the J segment 4 bases; nucleotides outside the gene matches: 7. This clone has just one count. Its antigen is as yet unknown.

The material sequenced was PBMCs. This clonotype was sampled from a boy between 10 and 17 years old in good health and CMV-seropositive. This chain links TRBV5-1 with TRBJ2-7, with 14 bases aligning to TRBD2. The CDR3 nucleotides are TGCGCCAGCGGGACTAGCGGGGGCAACCCTTACGAGCAGTACTTC. It yields the protein CASGTSGGNPYEQYF.